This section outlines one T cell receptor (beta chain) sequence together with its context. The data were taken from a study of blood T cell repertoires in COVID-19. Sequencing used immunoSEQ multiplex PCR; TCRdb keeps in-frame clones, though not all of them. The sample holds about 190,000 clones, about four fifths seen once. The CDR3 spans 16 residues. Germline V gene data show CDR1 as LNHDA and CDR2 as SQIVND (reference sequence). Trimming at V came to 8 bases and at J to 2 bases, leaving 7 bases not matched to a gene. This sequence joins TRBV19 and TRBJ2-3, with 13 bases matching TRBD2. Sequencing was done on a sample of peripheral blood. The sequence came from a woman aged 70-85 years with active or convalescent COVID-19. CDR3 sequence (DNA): TGTGCCAGTGGCCCCGGGACTAGCGGGAACACAGATACGCAGTATTTT. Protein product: CASGPGTSGNTDTQYF.